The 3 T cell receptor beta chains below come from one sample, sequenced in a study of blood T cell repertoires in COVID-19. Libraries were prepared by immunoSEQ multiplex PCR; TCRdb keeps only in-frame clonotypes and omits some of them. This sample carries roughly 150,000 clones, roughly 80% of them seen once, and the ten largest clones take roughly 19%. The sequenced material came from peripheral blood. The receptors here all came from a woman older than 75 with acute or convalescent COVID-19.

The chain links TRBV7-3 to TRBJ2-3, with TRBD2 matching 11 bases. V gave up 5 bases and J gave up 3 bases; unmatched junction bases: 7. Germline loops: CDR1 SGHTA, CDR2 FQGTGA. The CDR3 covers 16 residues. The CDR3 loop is CASSLIGTSGTDTQYF. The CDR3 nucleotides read TGTGCCAGCAGCCTAATCGGGACTAGCGGAACAGATACGCAGTATTTT.

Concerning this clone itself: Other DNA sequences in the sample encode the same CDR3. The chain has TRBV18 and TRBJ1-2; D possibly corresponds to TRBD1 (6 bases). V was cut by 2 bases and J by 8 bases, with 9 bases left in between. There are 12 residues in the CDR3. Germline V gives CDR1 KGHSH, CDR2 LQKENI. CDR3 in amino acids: CASSPSGDGYTF. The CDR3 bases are TGTGCCAGCTCACCATCAGGGGACGGCTACACCTTC.

In DNA form, the CDR3 reads TGTGCCATCAGTTCGACAGGGGGCCTAGGCCAAGAGACCCAGTACTTC. Translating gives CAISSTGGLGQETQYF. The chain couples TRBV10-3 to TRBJ2-5, with 10 nucleotides matching TRBD1. The CDR3 has 16 amino acids. Germline V CDR1 and CDR2: ENHRY, SYGVKD. V lost 5 bases, J lost 1 base, and 7 bases stayed unmatched.